Below are 19 T cell receptor beta chains sequenced from a single sample in a study of shared clonotypes between healthy human individuals. Method: immunoSEQ multiplex PCR; TCRdb's copy keeps in-frame clones and lacks some. Of around 720,000 clones in the sample, 73% were seen once. Input material: memory CD4+ T cells sorted from blood. As to subset: CD45RA-negative fraction. The receptors were gathered from a young woman in good health.

The genes are TRBV5-1 and TRBJ2-5; possible D gene TRBD1, 5 bases. V was clipped by 2 bases and J by 0 bases, with 8 bases between them. Germline lookup yields CDR1 SGHRS and CDR2 YFSETQ. This CDR3 is 14 amino acids long. The CDR3 sequence: CASSFQGNQETQYF. CDR3 sequence (DNA): TGCGCCAGCAGCTTCCAGGGCAACCAAGAGACCCAGTACTTC.

This clone was seen more than once but under ten times. This specimen includes other DNA sequences encoding the same CDR3. V is TRBV11-2 and J is TRBJ2-1, with D hard to call. CDR3 size: 13 residues. Germline CDR1 reads SGHAT; CDR2 reads FQNNGV. V lost 1 base and J lost 4, with 5 bases in between. The CDR3 region is CASSLALYNEQFF. The DNA for the CDR3 is TGTGCCAGCAGCTTAGCCCTTTACAATGAGCAGTTCTTC.

This clone has just a few counts. CDR3 nucleotides: TGCGCCAGCAGCCCCCTGAGCGTCAATGAGCAGTTCTTC. Its translation is CASSPLSVNEQFF. This sequence joins TRBV5-1 and TRBJ2-1; D unresolved. CDR1 and CDR2 from the germline V gene are SGHRS and YFSETQ. V was pared by 4 bases and J by 6 bases, with 11 bases between. This CDR3 comprises 13 residues. Full variable domain (rest looked up from reference TRBV5-1 and TRBJ2-1): KAGVTQTPRYLIKTRGQQVTLSCSPISGHRSVSWYQQTPGQGLQFLFEYFSETQRNKGNFPGRFSGRQFSNSRSEMNVSTLELGDSALYLCASSPLSVNEQFFGPGTRLTVL.

The chain combines TRBV7-9 with TRBJ2-7; 8 bases are shared with TRBD2. This CDR3 is 14 amino acids long. V shed 3 bases, J shed 4 bases, and the junction held 5 bases outside the gene matches. CDR1 is SEHNR and CDR2 is FQNEAQ in the germline V gene (reference sequence). The CDR3 nucleotides are TGTGCCAGCAGCTTGAGCGGGAGTGGGTACGAGCAGTACTTC. Protein product: CASSLSGSGYEQYF.

The chain couples TRBV6-6 to TRBJ2-1; no reliable D call. CDR3 length: 11 amino acids. Germline V gene sequence: CDR1 MNHNY, CDR2 SVGAGI (reference sequence). Trimming shortened V by 7 bases and J by 7 bases, and 8 bases separated the two germline ends. Written as DNA, the CDR3 is TGTGCCAGCACGGGTTTTAATGAGCAGTTCTTC. It encodes CASTGFNEQFF.

The chain recombines TRBV6-1 with TRBJ1-5; tentatively, D is TRBD1 (6 bases). V was pared by 8 bases and J by 5 bases, with 19 bases between. The CDR3 loop spans 15 amino acids. Germline CDR1 MNHNS, CDR2 SASEGT. CDR3 protein: CASRDRGGLHQPQHF. CDR3 sequence (DNA): TGTGCCAGCCGAGATAGGGGGGGATTGCATCAGCCCCAGCATTTT.

The V gene is TRBV5-5, the J gene TRBJ2-7; 14 bases align to TRBD2. The ends lost 2 bases at V and 2 bases at J; junction bases unmatched: 9. In germline, CDR1 is SGHKS, CDR2 YYEKEE (reference sequence). The CDR3 totals 18 residues. This CDR3 is CASSLRLAGGLGPYEQYF. The CDR3 nucleotides are TGTGCCAGCAGCTTAAGACTAGCGGGAGGGCTGGGCCCCTACGAGCAGTACTTC.

The chain joins TRBV18 to TRBJ1-5; D ambiguous. Trimming stripped 2 bases from V and 3 bases from J, with 14 bases between. The CDR3 runs to 16 residues. Germline lookup yields CDR1 KGHSH and CDR2 LQKENI. This CDR3 is CASSPEWGGNNQPQHF. In nucleotides, the CDR3 is TGTGCCAGCTCACCAGAGTGGGGAGGCAACAATCAGCCCCAGCATTTT.

The rearrangement links TRBV14 to TRBJ2-7, with 10 bases matching TRBD2. CDR3 length: 13 residues. The V and J ends lost 5 bases and 8 bases, in that order; junction bases with no gene match: 6. Germline V gives CDR1 SGHDN, CDR2 FVKESK. The CDR3 sequence is CASSSPGLAKQYF. CDR3 nucleotide sequence: TGTGCCAGCAGCTCTCCGGGACTAGCGAAGCAGTACTTC.

This clone was seen only a few times. The chain employs TRBV2 and TRBJ1-2; D is possibly TRBD1 (6 bases). The CDR3 loop spans 14 amino acids. The V end lost 3 bases, the J end lost 4 bases, and 12 bases lay between the germline ends. Germline assignment: CDR1 SNHLY and CDR2 FYNNEI. Here the CDR3 reads CASSDRSQGYGYTF. The DNA for the CDR3 is TGTGCCAGCAGTGATAGGTCACAGGGCTATGGCTACACCTTC. The full variable domain, in which reference TRBV2 and TRBJ1-2 provide the parts outside the CDR3, is EPEVTQTPSHQVTQMGQEVILRCVPISNHLYFYWYRQILGQKVEFLVSFYNNEISEKSEIFDDQFSVERPDGSNFTLKIRSTKLEDSAMYFCASSDRSQGYGYTFGSGTRLTVV.

This clone was seen a single time. This rearrangement joins TRBV27 to TRBJ2-7; TRBD2 matches 11 bases. Germline values: CDR1 MNHEY, CDR2 SMNVEV (reference sequence). After removal of 5 bases from V and 4 bases from J, the junction contained 7 bases not matched to a gene. The CDR3 sequence is 15 residues long. DNA of the CDR3: TGTGCCAGCAGTCCGAAACTAGCGGGAGTTTACGAGCAGTACTTC. This codes for CASSPKLAGVYEQYF.

V is TRBV5-4 and J is TRBJ1-1; D gene unclear. With 4 bases removed from V and 5 bases from J, the gap between germline ends came to 15 bases. Germline CDR1 reads SGHNT; CDR2 reads YYREEE (reference sequence). This CDR3 is 14 amino acids long. The CDR3 sequence: CASSPRQSGTEAFF. Here the CDR3 DNA reads TGTGCCAGCAGCCCCCGGCAGAGTGGGACTGAAGCTTTCTTT.

The chain recombines TRBV27 with TRBJ1-5; D is ambiguous. Trimming removed 5 bases from V and 2 bases from J, with 7 bases in between. CDR1 and CDR2 from the germline V gene are MNHEY and SMNVEV (reference sequence). This CDR3 is 13 amino acids long. CDR3 protein: CASSHFGNQPQHF. DNA for the CDR3: TGTGCCAGCAGTCACTTTGGCAATCAGCCCCAGCATTTT.

This rearrangement joins TRBV18 to TRBJ2-6, with a weak D call TRBD2 (6 bases). Germline lookup yields CDR1 KGHSH and CDR2 LQKENI. V lost 4 bases to trimming and J lost 4 bases, with 17 bases between them. This CDR3 comprises 17 residues. The CDR3 spells CASSLGPGGFGANVLTF. DNA for the CDR3: TGTGCCAGCTCACTGGGCCCCGGAGGGTTCGGGGCCAACGTCCTGACTTTC.

This clone was seen only a few times. The genes are TRBV28 and TRBJ1-5; the D gene is possibly TRBD1 (5 bases). Germline V gene data show CDR1 as MDHEN and CDR2 as SYDVKM. This CDR3 is built from 16 residues. V shed 6 bases and J shed 6 bases, with 21 bases lying between them. CDR3 sequence: CASRLNRRGVGQPQHF. For the CDR3, the DNA is TGTGCCAGCAGATTAAACAGAAGGGGCGTGGGTCAGCCCCAGCATTTT.

This chain joins TRBV2 and TRBJ1-6; D uncertain. V lost 8 bases and J lost 6, with 8 bases in between. This CDR3 region has 12 residues. The V gene's germline CDR1 is SNHLY and CDR2 FYNNEI. The CDR3 here is CASRRFNSPLHF. The CDR3 nucleotides are TGTGCCAGCCGTAGGTTTAATTCACCCCTCCACTTT.

V and J are TRBV28 and TRBJ1-1; D is uncertain. Trimming removed 2 bases from V and 13 bases from J, with 17 bases in between. The CDR3 has 13 residues. The germline CDR1 and CDR2 sequences are MDHEN and SYDVKM. The CDR3 is CASSLRGVPKGFF. CDR3 coding DNA: TGTGCCAGCAGTTTACGGGGAGTGCCGAAGGGTTTCTTT.

The chain couples TRBV4-1 to TRBJ1-1, with D unclear. CDR1 and CDR2 (germline): MGHRA, YSYEKL. The CDR3 totals 17 residues. V was pared by 2 bases and J by 4 bases, with 20 bases between. The CDR3 region is CASSQTNPWGKGTEAFF. CDR3 sequence (DNA): TGCGCCAGCAGCCAAACCAACCCTTGGGGTAAGGGCACTGAAGCTTTCTTT.

The chain uses TRBV5-4 and TRBJ2-7; 8 bases fit TRBD1. CDR1 and CDR2 (germline): SGHNT, YYREEE (reference sequence). This CDR3 region has 16 residues. The V gene end was trimmed by 5 bases and the J gene end by 5 bases; junction bases not matched to a gene: 15. This CDR3 reads CASRPSPDRVENEQYF. The CDR3 region has the DNA TGTGCCAGCAGACCAAGCCCGGACAGGGTTGAAAACGAGCAGTACTTC.